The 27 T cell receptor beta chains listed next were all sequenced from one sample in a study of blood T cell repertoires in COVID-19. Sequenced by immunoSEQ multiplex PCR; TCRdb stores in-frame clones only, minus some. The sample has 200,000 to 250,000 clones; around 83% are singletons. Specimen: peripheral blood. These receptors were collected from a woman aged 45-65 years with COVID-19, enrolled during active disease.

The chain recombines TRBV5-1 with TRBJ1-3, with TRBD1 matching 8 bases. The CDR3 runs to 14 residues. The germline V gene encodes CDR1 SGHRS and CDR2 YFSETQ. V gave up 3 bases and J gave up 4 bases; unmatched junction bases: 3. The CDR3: CASSWGQDGNTIYF. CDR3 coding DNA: TGCGCCAGCAGCTGGGGACAGGACGGAAACACCATATATTTT.

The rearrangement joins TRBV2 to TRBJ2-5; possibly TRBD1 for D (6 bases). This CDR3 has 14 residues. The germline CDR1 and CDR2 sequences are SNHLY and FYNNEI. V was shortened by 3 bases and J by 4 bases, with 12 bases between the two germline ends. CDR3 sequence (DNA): TGTGCCAGCAGTGATGGACAGTCGAGAGAGACCCAGTACTTC. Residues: CASSDGQSRETQYF.

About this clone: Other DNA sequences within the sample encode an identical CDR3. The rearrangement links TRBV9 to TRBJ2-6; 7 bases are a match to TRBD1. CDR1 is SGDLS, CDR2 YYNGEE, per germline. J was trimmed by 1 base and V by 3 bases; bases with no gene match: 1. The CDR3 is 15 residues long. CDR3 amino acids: CASSGQGSGANVLTF. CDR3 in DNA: TGTGCCAGCAGCGGACAGGGTTCTGGGGCCAACGTCCTGACTTTC.

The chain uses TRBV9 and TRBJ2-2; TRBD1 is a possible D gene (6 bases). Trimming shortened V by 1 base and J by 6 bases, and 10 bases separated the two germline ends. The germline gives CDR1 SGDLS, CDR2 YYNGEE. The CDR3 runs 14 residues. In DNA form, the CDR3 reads TGTGCCAGCAGCGTACGGACAGAAGCCGGGGAGCTGTTTTTT. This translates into CASSVRTEAGELFF. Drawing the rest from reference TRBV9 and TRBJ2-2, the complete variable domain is DSGVTQTPKHLITATGQRVTLRCSPRSGDLSVYWYQQSLDQGLQFLIQYYNGEERAKGNILERFSAQQFPDLHSELNLSSLELGDSALYFCASSVRTEAGELFFGEGSRLTVL.

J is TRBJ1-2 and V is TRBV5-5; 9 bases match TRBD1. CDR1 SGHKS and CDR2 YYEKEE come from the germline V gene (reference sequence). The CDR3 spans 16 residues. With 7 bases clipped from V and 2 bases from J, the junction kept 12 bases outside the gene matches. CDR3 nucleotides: TGTGCCAGCGTCCGGGACAGGGAGGGATGGAACTATGGCTACACCTTC. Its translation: CASVRDREGWNYGYTF.

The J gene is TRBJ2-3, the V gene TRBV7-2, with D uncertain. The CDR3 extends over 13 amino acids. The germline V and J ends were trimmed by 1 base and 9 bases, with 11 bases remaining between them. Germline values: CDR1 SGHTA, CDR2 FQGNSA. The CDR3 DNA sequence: TGTGCCAGCAGCTTAGGAGAGATTTCGACGCAGTATTTT. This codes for CASSLGEISTQYF. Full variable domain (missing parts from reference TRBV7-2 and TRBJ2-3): GAGVSQSPSNKVTEKGKDVELRCDPISGHTALYWYRQSLGQGLEFLIYFQGNSAPDKSGLPSDRFSAERTGGSVSTLTIQRTQQEDSAVYLCASSLGEISTQYFGPGTRLTVL.

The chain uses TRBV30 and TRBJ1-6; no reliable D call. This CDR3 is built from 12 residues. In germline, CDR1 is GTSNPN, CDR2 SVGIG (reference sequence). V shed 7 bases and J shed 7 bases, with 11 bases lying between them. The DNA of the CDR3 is TGTGCCTTGCGCGAGGCAAATTCACCCCTCCACTTT. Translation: CALREANSPLHF.

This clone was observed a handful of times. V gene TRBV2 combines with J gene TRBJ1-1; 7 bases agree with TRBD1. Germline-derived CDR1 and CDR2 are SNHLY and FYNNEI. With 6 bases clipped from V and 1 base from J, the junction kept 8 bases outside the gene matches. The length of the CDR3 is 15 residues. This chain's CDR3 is CASSEMGQKNTEAFF. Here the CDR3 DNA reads TGTGCCAGCAGCGAGATGGGACAGAAGAACACTGAAGCTTTCTTT.

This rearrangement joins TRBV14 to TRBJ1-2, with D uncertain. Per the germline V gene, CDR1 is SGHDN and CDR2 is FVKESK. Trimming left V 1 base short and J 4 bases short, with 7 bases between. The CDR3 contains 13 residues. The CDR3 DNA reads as TGTGCCAGCAGCCAAGGGCGGCTCTATGGCTACACCTTC. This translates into CASSQGRLYGYTF. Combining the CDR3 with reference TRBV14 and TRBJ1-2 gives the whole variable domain EAGVTQFPSHSVIEKGQTVTLRCDPISGHDNLYWYRRVMGKEIKFLLHFVKESKQDESGMPNNRFLAERTGGTYSTLKVQPAELEDSGVYFCASSQGRLYGYTFGSGTRLTVV.

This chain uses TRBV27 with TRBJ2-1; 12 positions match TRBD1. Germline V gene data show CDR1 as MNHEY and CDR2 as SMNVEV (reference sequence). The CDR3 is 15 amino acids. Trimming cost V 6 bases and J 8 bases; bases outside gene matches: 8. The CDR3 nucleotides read TGTGCCAGCAGCCGACCGGGACAGGGGGCCTATGAGCAGTTCTTC. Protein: CASSRPGQGAYEQFF.

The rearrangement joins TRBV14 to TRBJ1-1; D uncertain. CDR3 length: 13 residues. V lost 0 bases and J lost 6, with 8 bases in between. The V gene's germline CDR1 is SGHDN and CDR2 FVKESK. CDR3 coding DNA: TGTGCCAGCAGCCAAGATCTGACACCTGAAGCTTTCTTT. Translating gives CASSQDLTPEAFF.

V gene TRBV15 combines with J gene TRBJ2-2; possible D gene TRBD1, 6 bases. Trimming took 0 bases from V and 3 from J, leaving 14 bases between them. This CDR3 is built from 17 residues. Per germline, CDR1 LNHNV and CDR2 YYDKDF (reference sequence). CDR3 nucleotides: TGTGCCACCAGCAGAGATGAATGGGACACCCACACCGGGGAGCTGTTTTTT. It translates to CATSRDEWDTHTGELFF. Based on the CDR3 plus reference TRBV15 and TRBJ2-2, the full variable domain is DAMVIQNPRYQVTQFGKPVTLSCSQTLNHNVMYWYQQKSSQAPKLLFHYYDKDFNNEADTPDNFQSRRPNTSFCFLDIRSPGLGDTAMYLCATSRDEWDTHTGELFFGEGSRLTVL.

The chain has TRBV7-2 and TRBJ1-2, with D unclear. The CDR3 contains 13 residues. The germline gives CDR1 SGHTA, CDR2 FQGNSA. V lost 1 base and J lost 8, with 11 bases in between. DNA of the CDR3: TGTGCCAGCAGCTTAGGCCATAGAACGGGCTACACCTTC. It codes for CASSLGHRTGYTF.

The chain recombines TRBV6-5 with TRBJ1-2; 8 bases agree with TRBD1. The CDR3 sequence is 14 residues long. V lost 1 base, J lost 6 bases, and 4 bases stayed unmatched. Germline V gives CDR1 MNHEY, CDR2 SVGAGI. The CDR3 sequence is CASSYYGQGNGYTF. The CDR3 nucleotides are TGTGCCAGCAGTTACTACGGACAGGGCAATGGCTACACCTTC.

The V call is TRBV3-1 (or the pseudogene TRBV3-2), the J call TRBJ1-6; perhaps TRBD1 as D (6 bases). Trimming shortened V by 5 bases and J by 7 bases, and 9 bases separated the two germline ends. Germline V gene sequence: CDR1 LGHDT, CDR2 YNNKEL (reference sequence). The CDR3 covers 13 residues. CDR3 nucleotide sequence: TGTGCCAGCAGCATCGACAGGAATTCACCCCTCCACTTT. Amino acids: CASSIDRNSPLHF.

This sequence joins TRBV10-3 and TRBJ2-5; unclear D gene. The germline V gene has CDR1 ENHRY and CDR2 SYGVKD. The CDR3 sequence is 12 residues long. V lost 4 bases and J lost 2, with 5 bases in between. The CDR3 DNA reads TGTGCCATCAGTGCGAGGCAAGAGACCCAGTACTTC. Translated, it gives CAISARQETQYF.

CDR3: CAISERQGAGQETQYF. CDR3 sequence (DNA): TGTGCCATCAGTGAGCGACAGGGCGCGGGTCAAGAGACCCAGTACTTC. The gene calls are TRBV10-3 and TRBJ2-5, with 7 bases fitting TRBD1. The CDR3 consists of 16 residues. The V gene's germline CDR1 is ENHRY and CDR2 SYGVKD. V was clipped by 2 bases and J by 2 bases; unmatched bases: 8.

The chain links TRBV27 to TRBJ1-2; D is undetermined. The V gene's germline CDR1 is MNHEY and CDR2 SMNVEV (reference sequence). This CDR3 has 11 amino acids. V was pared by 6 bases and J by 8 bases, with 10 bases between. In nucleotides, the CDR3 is TGTGCCAGCAGCCCAGGTTCCGGCTACACCTTC. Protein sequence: CASSPGSGYTF.

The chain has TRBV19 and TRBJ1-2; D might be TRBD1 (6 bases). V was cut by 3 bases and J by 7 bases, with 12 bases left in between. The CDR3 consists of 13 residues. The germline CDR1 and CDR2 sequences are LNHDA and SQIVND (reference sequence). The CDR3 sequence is CASSIQGSGGYTF. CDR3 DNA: TGTGCCAGTAGTATCCAGGGGTCAGGTGGCTACACCTTC.

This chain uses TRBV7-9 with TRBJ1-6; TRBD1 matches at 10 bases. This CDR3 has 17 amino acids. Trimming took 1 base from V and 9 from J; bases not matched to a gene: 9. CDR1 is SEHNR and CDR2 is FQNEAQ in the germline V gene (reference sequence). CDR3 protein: CASSLDKWTGGSSPLHF. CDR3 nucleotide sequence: TGTGCCAGCAGCTTAGATAAATGGACAGGGGGAAGTTCACCCCTCCACTTT.

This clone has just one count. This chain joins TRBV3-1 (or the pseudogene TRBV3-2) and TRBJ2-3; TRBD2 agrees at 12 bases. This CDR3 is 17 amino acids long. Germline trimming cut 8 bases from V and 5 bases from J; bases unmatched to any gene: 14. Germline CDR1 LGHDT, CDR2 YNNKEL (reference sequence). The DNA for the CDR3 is TGTGCCAGCCAACGACTAGCGGGGGCCCTGGCCGTAGATACGCAGTATTTT. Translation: CASQRLAGALAVDTQYF.

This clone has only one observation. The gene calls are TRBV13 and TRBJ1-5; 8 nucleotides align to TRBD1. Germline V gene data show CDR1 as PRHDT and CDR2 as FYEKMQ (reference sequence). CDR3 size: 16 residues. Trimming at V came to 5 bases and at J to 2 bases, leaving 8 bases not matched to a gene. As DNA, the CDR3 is TGTGCCAGCAGCCTACGGACAGGGAATGGCAATCAGCCCCAGCATTTT. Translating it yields CASSLRTGNGNQPQHF.

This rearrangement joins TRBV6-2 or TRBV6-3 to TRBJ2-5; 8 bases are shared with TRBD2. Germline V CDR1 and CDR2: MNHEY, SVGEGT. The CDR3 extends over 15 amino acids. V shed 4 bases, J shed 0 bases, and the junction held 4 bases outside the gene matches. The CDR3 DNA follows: TGTGCCAGCAGTTCGCTACTAGCGGACCAAGAGACCCAGTACTTC. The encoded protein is CASSSLLADQETQYF.

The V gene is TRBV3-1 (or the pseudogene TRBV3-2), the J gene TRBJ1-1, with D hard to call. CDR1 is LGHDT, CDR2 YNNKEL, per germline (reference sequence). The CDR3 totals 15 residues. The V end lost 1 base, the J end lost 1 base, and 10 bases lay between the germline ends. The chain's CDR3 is CASSQVKFRNTEAFF. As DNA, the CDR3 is TGTGCCAGCAGCCAAGTTAAATTTCGGAACACTGAAGCTTTCTTT.

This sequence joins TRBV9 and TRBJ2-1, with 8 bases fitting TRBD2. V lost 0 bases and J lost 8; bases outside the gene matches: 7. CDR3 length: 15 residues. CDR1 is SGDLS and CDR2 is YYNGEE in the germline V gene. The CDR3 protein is CASSVGEAGGDEQFF. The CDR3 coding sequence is TGTGCCAGCAGCGTAGGGGAGGCGGGGGGCGATGAGCAGTTCTTC.

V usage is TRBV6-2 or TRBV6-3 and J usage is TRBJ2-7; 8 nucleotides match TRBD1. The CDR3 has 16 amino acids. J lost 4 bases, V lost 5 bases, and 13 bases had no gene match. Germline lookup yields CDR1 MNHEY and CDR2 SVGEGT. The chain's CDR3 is CASSTDRGPRQYEQYF. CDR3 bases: TGTGCCAGCAGTACCGACAGGGGCCCTCGACAATACGAGCAGTACTTC.

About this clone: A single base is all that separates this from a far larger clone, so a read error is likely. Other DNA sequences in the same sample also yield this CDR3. The CDR3 spells CASSYGRNQPQHF. The CDR3 DNA follows: TGTGCCAGCAGTTACGGGCGAAATCAGCCCCAGCATTTT. This sequence joins TRBV6-5 and TRBJ1-5; D is unresolved. Germline V gene sequence: CDR1 MNHEY, CDR2 SVGAGI. The CDR3 length is 13 residues. V shed 2 bases and J shed 4 bases, with 6 bases lying between them.